This entry lists 12 T cell receptor beta chains sequenced from one sample in a study of blood T cell repertoires in COVID-19. Sequencing used immunoSEQ multiplex PCR; TCRdb keeps in-frame clones, though not all of them. The sample yields roughly 200,000 clones, 85% to 90% seen once. Sequencing used peripheral blood. Receptors were obtained from a man aged 55 to 70 who had recovered from COVID-19.

The chain recombines TRBV18 with TRBJ2-7, with D maybe TRBD2 (6 bases). Trimming removed 0 bases at V and 0 bases at J, with 9 bases between. There are 15 residues in the CDR3. Germline V lookup: CDR1 KGHSH, CDR2 LQKENI. The CDR3 region has the DNA TGTGCCAGCTCACCACCGCTCGGGGGCTCCTACGAGCAGTACTTC. Protein sequence: CASSPPLGGSYEQYF.

The genes are TRBV4-2 and TRBJ2-7, with a tentative D call TRBD2 (8 bases). The CDR3 covers 17 residues. With 4 bases removed from V and 2 bases from J, the gap between germline ends came to 21 bases. Germline-derived CDR1 and CDR2 are LGHNA and YNFKEQ. This chain's CDR3 is CASSRAREGQFAYEQYF. The CDR3, as DNA: TGTGCCAGCAGCCGAGCCCGGGAGGGACAGTTTGCCTACGAGCAGTACTTC.

The chain employs TRBV7-2 and TRBJ2-2, with 12 bases identical to TRBD2. This CDR3 contains 18 residues. From germline, CDR1 is SGHTA and CDR2 FQGNSA. Losses at the gene ends were 6 bases for V and 0 bases for J; bases not matched to a gene: 8. The CDR3 nucleotides are TGTGCCAGCAGGCCTTGGACTAGCGGGGCCGCGAACACCGGGGAGCTGTTTTTT. The encoded protein is CASRPWTSGAANTGELFF.

This chain joins TRBV4-2 and TRBJ2-1; 9 positions agree with TRBD2. CDR3 length: 15 residues. Germline V gene lookup returns CDR1 LGHNA and CDR2 YNFKEQ. The V segment lost 4 bases and the J segment 6 bases; nucleotides outside the gene matches: 7. The CDR3 reads CASSPSAGGPNEQFF. CDR3 in DNA: TGTGCCAGCAGCCCCTCGGCGGGAGGGCCCAATGAGCAGTTCTTC.

V usage is TRBV3-1 (or the pseudogene TRBV3-2) and J usage is TRBJ2-7, with D hard to call. Germline V CDR1 and CDR2: LGHDT, YNNKEL (reference sequence). Trimming cost V 0 bases and J 3 bases, with 9 bases left between them. The CDR3 is 14 residues long. The CDR3: CASSQEWPGYEQYF. DNA of the CDR3: TGTGCCAGCAGCCAAGAATGGCCAGGCTACGAGCAGTACTTC.

CDR3 coding DNA: TGTGCCAGCAGCAAAAGTTCCGAGGGAAATCGTGAAGCTTTCTTT. Its protein is CASSKSSEGNREAFF. The chain couples TRBV9 to TRBJ1-1; D gene unclear. CDR3 length equals 15 residues. V gave up 4 bases and J gave up 7 bases, with 20 bases separating them. CDR1 SGDLS and CDR2 YYNGEE come from the germline V gene.

The chain recombines TRBV5-4 with TRBJ2-2, with D maybe TRBD2 (5 bases). Germline assignment: CDR1 SGHNT and CDR2 YYREEE (reference sequence). The ends were cut back, 4 bases at V and 4 bases at J, with 20 bases in the middle. The CDR3 spans 17 residues. For the CDR3, the DNA is TGTGCCAGCAGCCTGCCCTCCCTCCGGGGAACCACCGGGGAGCTGTTTTTT. Translating it yields CASSLPSLRGTTGELFF.

This chain connects TRBV30 to TRBJ1-4, with TRBD1 matching 9 bases. This CDR3 is built from 12 residues. J was trimmed by 5 bases and V by 8 bases; bases with no gene match: 3. The germline V gene has CDR1 GTSNPN and CDR2 SVGIG (reference sequence). The CDR3, as DNA: TGTGCCGGACAGGGGAAAAATGAAAAACTGTTTTTT. Amino acid sequence: CAGQGKNEKLFF.

The chain carries TRBV18 and TRBJ2-1, with 13 bases lining up with TRBD2. Germline V gene data show CDR1 as KGHSH and CDR2 as LQKENI. CDR3 size: 16 residues. V was clipped by 1 base and J by 6 bases; unmatched bases: 3. The DNA for the CDR3 is TGTGCCAGCTCACCACGTAGGACTAGCGGGGGCAATGAGCAGTTCTTC. Protein: CASSPRRTSGGNEQFF.

The chain uses TRBV5-1 and TRBJ2-1; D gene unclear. The germline CDR1 and CDR2 sequences are SGHRS and YFSETQ. CDR3 length: 14 amino acids. V was pared by 0 bases and J by 8 bases, with 12 bases between. The CDR3 spells CASSLDTPRDEQFF. In nucleotides, the CDR3 is TGCGCCAGCAGCTTGGACACCCCCCGGGATGAGCAGTTCTTC.

The chain couples TRBV6-5 to TRBJ1-3; D is unclear. The V end was cut by 2 bases, the J end by 0 bases, with 11 bases between. CDR3 length: 16 residues. Germline V lookup: CDR1 MNHEY, CDR2 SVGAGI. CDR3 protein: CASSYPGRSSGNTIYF. DNA of the CDR3: TGTGCCAGCAGTTACCCTGGGAGGAGCTCTGGAAACACCATATATTTT.

The gene calls are TRBV4-1 and TRBJ1-6; D is possibly TRBD1 (6 bases). This CDR3 is built from 16 residues. The germline CDR1 and CDR2 sequences are MGHRA and YSYEKL. The V end was cut by 4 bases, the J end by 6 bases, with 16 bases between. The CDR3: CASSLARQVTNSPLHF. DNA of the CDR3: TGCGCCAGCAGCCTTGCTCGACAGGTGACTAATTCACCCCTCCACTTT.